Below, 28 T cell receptor beta chains from the same sample are listed, as sequenced in a study of T cell responses to AZD1222 COVID-19 vaccine. TCRdb keeps only in-frame clones here, not all; method: immunoSEQ multiplex PCR. The data show under 250,000 clones, 93% seen once. The source material was peripheral blood, sampled on day 0 of MenACWY control vaccination. The source is an adult in good health.

The chain links TRBV5-1 to TRBJ1-2; D unresolved. Trimming cost V 4 bases and J 7 bases, with 11 bases left between them. Germline CDR1 SGHRS, CDR2 YFSETQ. The CDR3 extends over 12 amino acids. CDR3 loop: CASSLESSGYTF. CDR3 DNA sequence: TGCGCCAGCAGCCTCGAAAGTTCTGGCTACACCTTC.

The rearrangement links TRBV7-9 to TRBJ2-7; 7 nucleotides agree with TRBD2. After removal of 4 bases from V and 6 bases from J, the junction contained 3 bases not matched to a gene. The CDR3 is 12 residues long. Germline lookup yields CDR1 SEHNR and CDR2 FQNEAQ (reference sequence). The chain's CDR3 is CASSSLAIEQYF. Written as DNA, the CDR3 is TGTGCCAGCAGCTCACTAGCGATCGAGCAGTACTTC. The whole variable domain, remainder taken from reference TRBV7-9 and TRBJ2-7, is DTGVSQNPRHKITKRGQNVTFRCDPISEHNRLYWYRQTLGQGPEFLTYFQNEAQLEKSRLLSDRFSAERPKGSFSTLEIQRTEQGDSAMYLCASSSLAIEQYFGPGTRLTVT.

This clone occurred once. This specimen includes other DNA sequences encoding the same CDR3. This chain joins TRBV7-9 and TRBJ1-5, with D maybe TRBD1 (5 bases). Trimming shortened V by 1 base and J by 7 bases, and 8 bases separated the two germline ends. The V gene's germline CDR1 is SEHNR and CDR2 FQNEAQ (reference sequence). The CDR3 totals 13 residues. Here the CDR3 reads CASSLGGDQPQHF. The CDR3 region has the DNA TGTGCCAGCAGCTTAGGGGGCGACCAGCCCCAGCATTTT.

The chain couples TRBV2 to TRBJ1-6; unclear D gene. Trimming left V 2 bases short and J 5 bases short, with 13 bases between. Germline V gives CDR1 SNHLY, CDR2 FYNNEI. The CDR3 spans 16 residues. The CDR3 loop reads CASSESWAANNSPLHF. The CDR3 region has the DNA TGTGCCAGCAGTGAATCCTGGGCAGCCAATAATTCACCCCTCCACTTT.

Turning to this clone: This same CDR3 is encoded by further DNA sequences in the sample. J is TRBJ1-1 and V is TRBV6-5; D unclear. V was cut by 3 bases and J by 1 base, with 6 bases left in between. CDR3 length: 13 amino acids. Per germline, CDR1 MNHEY and CDR2 SVGAGI. CDR3 protein: CASSYARNTEAFF. CDR3 sequence (DNA): TGTGCCAGCAGTTATGCCAGGAACACTGAAGCTTTCTTT.

V and J are TRBV3-1 (or the pseudogene TRBV3-2) and TRBJ2-3; no definite D call. With 0 bases removed from V and 8 bases from J, the gap between germline ends came to 12 bases. The CDR3 has 14 amino acids. From germline, CDR1 is LGHDT and CDR2 YNNKEL (reference sequence). The CDR3 DNA is TGTGCCAGCAGCCAAGATCTAGTTCAAGGTACGCAGTATTTT. Its protein is CASSQDLVQGTQYF.

This clone was counted a few times. The V and J genes are TRBV7-9 and TRBJ1-2, with D perhaps matching TRBD1 (6 bases). Germline V gene sequence: CDR1 SEHNR, CDR2 FQNEAQ (reference sequence). The V gene lost 3 bases and the J gene lost 11 bases, with 16 bases spanning the gap. The CDR3 runs to 13 residues. CDR3 region: CASSFSPPRGYTF. The CDR3 DNA is TGTGCCAGCAGCTTTTCCCCCCCCAGGGGATACACCTTC. The complete variable domain, with remaining parts taken from reference TRBV7-9 and TRBJ1-2, reads DTGVSQNPRHKITKRGQNVTFRCDPISEHNRLYWYRQTLGQGPEFLTYFQNEAQLEKSRLLSDRFSAERPKGSFSTLEIQRTEQGDSAMYLCASSFSPPRGYTFGSGTRLTVV.

This chain joins TRBV6-6 and TRBJ1-1, with D perhaps matching TRBD1 (5 bases). V was pared by 6 bases and J by 1 base, with 12 bases between. The CDR3 contains 14 residues. CDR1 is MNHNY and CDR2 is SVGAGI in the germline V gene (reference sequence). CDR3 amino acids: CASSDSASNTEAFF. CDR3 DNA sequence: TGTGCCAGCAGCGACAGCGCTTCGAACACTGAAGCTTTCTTT.

This clone was counted once. CDR3 in DNA: TGTGCCAGCAGCTTAGCCCCGGGGCGCAATGAAAAACTGTTTTTT. Its protein product is CASSLAPGRNEKLFF. The J gene is TRBJ1-4, the V gene TRBV7-2; a possible D gene is TRBD1 (5 bases). V dropped 0 bases and J dropped 5 bases, with 10 bases sitting between them. The CDR3 contains 15 residues. In germline, CDR1 is SGHTA, CDR2 FQGNSA.

The chain carries TRBV30 and TRBJ2-5; 12 positions match TRBD1. CDR1 and CDR2 from the germline V gene are GTSNPN and SVGIG (reference sequence). The CDR3 is 15 residues long. V gave up 2 bases and J gave up 5 bases; unmatched junction bases: 6. The CDR3 DNA reads TGTGCCTGGAGTCCCGGGACAGGGGGCCGTGAGACCCAGTACTTC. It codes for CAWSPGTGGRETQYF.

The chain combines TRBV2 with TRBJ1-1, with a possible D match to TRBD1 (6 bases). The germline V gene has CDR1 SNHLY and CDR2 FYNNEI. Trimming stripped 7 bases from V and 5 bases from J, with 14 bases between. The length of the CDR3 is 13 residues. The CDR3 DNA follows: TGTGCCAGCACACCCAGGGGTGGAACTGAAGCTTTCTTT. Amino acid sequence: CASTPRGGTEAFF.

The chain couples TRBV6-5 to TRBJ1-2; D perhaps matches TRBD1 (5 bases). The germline CDR1 and CDR2 sequences are MNHEY and SVGAGI. This CDR3 has 14 residues. Trimming removed 4 bases at V and 4 bases at J, with 13 bases between. The CDR3 sequence is CASSFRDPLYGYTF. Written as DNA, the CDR3 is TGTGCCAGCAGTTTCCGGGACCCGCTCTATGGCTACACCTTC.

The J gene is TRBJ1-3, the V gene TRBV19, with D perhaps matching TRBD1 (5 bases). Germline loops: CDR1 LNHDA, CDR2 SQIVND (reference sequence). V lost 6 bases and J lost 1, with 16 bases in between. The CDR3 length is 16 residues. The CDR3 bases are TGTGCCAGTAGCCCTCGCCGCGGGGGGTCTGGAAACACCATATATTTT. Protein: CASSPRRGGSGNTIYF.

This chain joins TRBV7-2 and TRBJ1-6; D is possibly TRBD1 (6 bases). The CDR3 sequence is 12 residues long. Per the germline V gene, CDR1 is SGHTA and CDR2 is FQGNSA. Trimming removed 5 bases from V and 7 bases from J, with 6 bases in between. CDR3 protein: CASSDRNSPLHF. Written as DNA, the CDR3 is TGTGCCAGCAGCGACAGGAATTCACCCCTCCACTTT.

The gene calls are TRBV30 and TRBJ1-4, with TRBD1 matching over 9 bases. Germline CDR1 and CDR2: GTSNPN and SVGIG (reference sequence). The V and J ends lost 3 bases and 10 bases, in that order; junction bases with no gene match: 6. The CDR3 runs to 13 residues. CDR3 protein: CAWRAPGQGKLFF. The CDR3 DNA reads as TGTGCCTGGAGAGCTCCGGGACAGGGAAAACTGTTTTTT.

This rearrangement joins TRBV4-3 to TRBJ1-1; no clear D. Germline V gives CDR1 LGHNA, CDR2 YSLEER. The CDR3 is made up of 16 amino acids. V dropped 0 bases and J dropped 4 bases, with 15 bases sitting between them. Here the CDR3 reads CASSQDRTRRGTEAFF. The CDR3, as DNA: TGCGCCAGCAGCCAAGATCGGACTCGCCGGGGCACTGAAGCTTTCTTT.

The chain has TRBV7-8 and TRBJ1-2; D might be TRBD1 (5 bases). CDR3 length: 14 residues. V was trimmed by 3 bases and J by 3 bases, leaving 11 bases between them. Germline V gene lookup returns CDR1 SGHVS and CDR2 FQNEAQ. The CDR3 is CASSFQRGDYGYTF. The CDR3 nucleotides are TGTGCCAGCAGCTTTCAAAGGGGCGACTATGGCTACACCTTC.

This rearrangement joins TRBV10-2 to TRBJ2-1, with D hard to call. V gave up 2 bases and J gave up 6 bases, with 8 bases separating them. This CDR3 has 13 residues. CDR1 is WSHSY and CDR2 is SAAADI in the germline V gene. CDR3 bases: TGCGCCAGCAGTGAGGTCCTTGCCAATGAGCAGTTCTTC. Its protein is CASSEVLANEQFF.

The J gene is TRBJ1-1, the V gene TRBV4-3, with D unclear. The V end was cut by 3 bases, the J end by 4 bases, with 12 bases between. CDR3 length equals 14 residues. Germline V gene lookup returns CDR1 LGHNA and CDR2 YSLEER. CDR3 in amino acids: CASSQFRVSTEAFF. The CDR3 region has the DNA TGCGCCAGCAGCCAGTTTAGGGTTAGCACTGAAGCTTTCTTT.

The chain joins TRBV18 to TRBJ1-1, with TRBD1 identical over 10 bases. There are 16 residues in the CDR3. Germline lookup yields CDR1 KGHSH and CDR2 LQKENI. Unmatched junction bases numbered 6, after V lost 2 bases and J lost 3 bases. The CDR3 sequence is CASSPWDRGLHTEAFF. The CDR3 nucleotides read TGTGCCAGCTCACCATGGGACAGGGGTCTTCACACTGAAGCTTTCTTT.

The genes are TRBV19 and TRBJ1-3; perhaps TRBD1 as D (5 bases). V lost 8 bases and J lost 4, with 12 bases in between. Germline loops: CDR1 LNHDA, CDR2 SQIVND (reference sequence). CDR3 length: 13 residues. CDR3 DNA: TGTGCCAGTTACAAGAGGGGCGGAAACACCATATATTTT. Translated, it gives CASYKRGGNTIYF.

The chain has TRBV5-1 and TRBJ2-3; the D gene is possibly TRBD1 (7 bases). CDR1 SGHRS and CDR2 YFSETQ come from the germline V gene. The CDR3 extends over 14 amino acids. V was shortened by 4 bases and J by 3 bases, with 12 bases between the two germline ends. This CDR3 is CASSVSGGTDTQYF. The CDR3 DNA is TGCGCCAGCAGCGTCTCAGGGGGGACAGATACGCAGTATTTT.

This rearrangement joins TRBV19 to TRBJ1-2; TRBD1 is a possible D gene (5 bases). The CDR3 totals 15 residues. Trimming removed 1 base from V and 4 bases from J, with 13 bases in between. The germline V gene has CDR1 LNHDA and CDR2 SQIVND (reference sequence). The CDR3 nucleotides read TGTGCCAGTAGTATAGGAAGCGACGGGACCTATGGCTACACCTTC. Translated, it gives CASSIGSDGTYGYTF.

This clone was seen more than once but under ten times. This rearrangement joins TRBV19 to TRBJ1-2; D gene unclear. There are 17 residues in the CDR3. Germline CDR1 reads LNHDA; CDR2 reads SQIVND (reference sequence). V lost 5 bases and J lost 1, with 20 bases in between. CDR3 nucleotide sequence: TGTGCCAGTAGTCCCCCGGGCAGAAAGTCTCTTAACTATGGCTACACCTTC. Protein sequence: CASSPPGRKSLNYGYTF.

This rearrangement joins TRBV3-1 (or the pseudogene TRBV3-2) to TRBJ1-3; no reliable D call. This CDR3 contains 15 residues. V lost 1 base to trimming and J lost 2 bases, with 9 bases between them. Looked up from germline, CDR1 is LGHDT and CDR2 is YNNKEL (reference sequence). The CDR3 region is CASSQGRTTGNTIYF. The DNA of the CDR3 is TGTGCCAGCAGCCAAGGTAGAACAACTGGAAACACCATATATTTT.

The V call is TRBV6-5, the J call TRBJ1-1, with D uncertain. V was shortened by 0 bases and J by 6 bases, with 17 bases between the two germline ends. The CDR3 contains 16 residues. Germline V gene lookup returns CDR1 MNHEY and CDR2 SVGAGI. CDR3 amino acids: CASSYSALVKAAEAFF. The CDR3, as DNA: TGTGCCAGCAGTTACTCGGCGCTGGTCAAGGCGGCTGAAGCTTTCTTT.

This chain uses TRBV18 with TRBJ1-2; D gene ambiguous. Germline V gene lookup returns CDR1 KGHSH and CDR2 LQKENI. Trimming took off 3 bases at V and 8 bases at J, with 13 bases between the two ends. This CDR3 region has 13 residues. CDR3 sequence reads: CASSPARTEGYTF. In DNA form, the CDR3 reads TGTGCCAGCTCACCTGCTAGGACGGAGGGCTACACCTTC.

DNA for the CDR3: TGTGCCAGCAGTTACTCGACGTCGGGACTAGTCCCTGAGCAGTTCTTC. Its translation is CASSYSTSGLVPEQFF. This chain uses TRBV6-5 with TRBJ2-1; TRBD2 matches 8 bases. V was clipped by 0 bases and J by 9 bases; unmatched bases: 10. The V gene's germline CDR1 is MNHEY and CDR2 SVGAGI. The CDR3 has 16 amino acids.